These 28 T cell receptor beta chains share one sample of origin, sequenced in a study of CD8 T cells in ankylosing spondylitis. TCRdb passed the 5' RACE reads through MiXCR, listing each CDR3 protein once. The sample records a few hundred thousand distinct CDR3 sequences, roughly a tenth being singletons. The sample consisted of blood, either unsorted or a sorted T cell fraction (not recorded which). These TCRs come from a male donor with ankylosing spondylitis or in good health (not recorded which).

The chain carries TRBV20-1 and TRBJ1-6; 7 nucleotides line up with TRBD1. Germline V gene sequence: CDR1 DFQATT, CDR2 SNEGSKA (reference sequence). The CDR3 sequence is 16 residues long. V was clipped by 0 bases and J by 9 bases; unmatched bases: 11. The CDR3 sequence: CSAREGKGQKGSPLHF. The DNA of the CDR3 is TGCAGTGCTAGAGAGGGGAAGGGACAGAAGGGTTCACCCCTCCACTTT.

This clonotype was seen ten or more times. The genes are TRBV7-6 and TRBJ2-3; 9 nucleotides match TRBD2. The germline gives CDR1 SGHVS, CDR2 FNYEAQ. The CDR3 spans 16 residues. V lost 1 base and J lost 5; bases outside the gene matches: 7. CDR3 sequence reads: CASSLGSGGLIDTQYF. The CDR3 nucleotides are TGTGCCAGCAGCTTAGGTAGCGGGGGCCTCATAGATACGCAGTATTTT. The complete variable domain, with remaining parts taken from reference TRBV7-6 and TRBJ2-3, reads GAGVSQSPRYKVTKRGQDVALRCDPISGHVSLYWYRQALGQGPEFLTYFNYEAQQDKSGLPNDRFSAERPEGSISTLTIQRTEQRDSAMYRCASSLGSGGLIDTQYFGPGTRLTVL.

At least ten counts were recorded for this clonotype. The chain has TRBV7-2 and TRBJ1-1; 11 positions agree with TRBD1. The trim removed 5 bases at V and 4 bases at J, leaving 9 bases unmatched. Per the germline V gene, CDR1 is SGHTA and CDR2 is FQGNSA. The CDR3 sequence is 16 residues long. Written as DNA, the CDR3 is TGTGCCAGCAGCCCCCAGACGGGGACAGGGGGCACTGAAGCTTTCTTT. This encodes CASSPQTGTGGTEAFF.

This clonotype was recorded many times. CDR3 protein: CASSLTGGARRAFF. Here the CDR3 DNA reads TGTGCCAGCAGTTTAACAGGGGGCGCCCGGAGGGCTTTCTTT. The chain has TRBV12-3 or TRBV12-4 and TRBJ1-1; TRBD1 aligns across 9 bases. This CDR3 region has 14 residues. V trimming: 2 bases; J trimming: 11 bases; junction bases outside the gene matches: 9.

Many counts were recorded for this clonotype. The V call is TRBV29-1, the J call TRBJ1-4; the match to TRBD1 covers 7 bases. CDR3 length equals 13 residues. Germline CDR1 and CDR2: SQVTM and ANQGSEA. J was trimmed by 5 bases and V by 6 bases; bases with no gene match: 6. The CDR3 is CSVGTANNEKLFF. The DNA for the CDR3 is TGCAGCGTGGGGACAGCCAACAATGAAAAACTGTTTTTT.

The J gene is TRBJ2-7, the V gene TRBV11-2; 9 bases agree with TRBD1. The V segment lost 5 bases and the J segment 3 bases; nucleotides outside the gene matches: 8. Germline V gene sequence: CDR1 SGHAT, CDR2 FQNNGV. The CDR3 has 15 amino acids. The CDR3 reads CASSGTGKGHYEQYF. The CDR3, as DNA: TGTGCCAGCAGCGGGACAGGGAAAGGTCACTACGAGCAGTACTTC.

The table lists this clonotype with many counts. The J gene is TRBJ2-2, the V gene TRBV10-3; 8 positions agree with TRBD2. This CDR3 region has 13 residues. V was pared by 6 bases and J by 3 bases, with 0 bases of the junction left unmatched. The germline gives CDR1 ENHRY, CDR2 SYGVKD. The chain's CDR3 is CAISGGDTGELFF. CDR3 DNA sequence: TGTGCCATCAGCGGGGGGGACACCGGGGAGCTGTTTTTT.

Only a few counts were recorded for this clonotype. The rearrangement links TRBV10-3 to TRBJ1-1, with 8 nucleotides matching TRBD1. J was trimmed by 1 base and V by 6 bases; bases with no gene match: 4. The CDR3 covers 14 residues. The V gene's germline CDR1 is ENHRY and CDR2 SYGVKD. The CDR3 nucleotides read TGTGCCATCAGCCCGGGACAGGAGAACACTGAAGCTTTCTTT. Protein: CAISPGQENTEAFF.

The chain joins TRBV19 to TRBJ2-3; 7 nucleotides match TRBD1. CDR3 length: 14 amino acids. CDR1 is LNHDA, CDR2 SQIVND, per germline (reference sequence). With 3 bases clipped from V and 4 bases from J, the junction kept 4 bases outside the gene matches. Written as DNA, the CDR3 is TGTGCCAGTAGTATGACAGGGAAGGCAGATACGCAGTATTTT. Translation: CASSMTGKADTQYF.

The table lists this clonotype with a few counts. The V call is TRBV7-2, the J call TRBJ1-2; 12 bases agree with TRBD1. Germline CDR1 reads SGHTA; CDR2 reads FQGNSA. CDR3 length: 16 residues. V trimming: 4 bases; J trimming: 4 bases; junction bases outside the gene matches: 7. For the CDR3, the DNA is TGTGCCAGCAGCTCACAAGGGGACAGGGGGCTCTATGGCTACACCTTC. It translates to CASSSQGDRGLYGYTF.

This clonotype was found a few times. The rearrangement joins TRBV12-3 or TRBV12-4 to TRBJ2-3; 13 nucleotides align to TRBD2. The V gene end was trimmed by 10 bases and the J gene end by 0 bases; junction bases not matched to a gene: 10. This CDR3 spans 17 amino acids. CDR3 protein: CAICTSGGGTSTDTQYF. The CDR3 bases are TGTGCCATCTGTACTAGCGGGGGGGGGACTAGCACAGATACGCAGTATTTT.

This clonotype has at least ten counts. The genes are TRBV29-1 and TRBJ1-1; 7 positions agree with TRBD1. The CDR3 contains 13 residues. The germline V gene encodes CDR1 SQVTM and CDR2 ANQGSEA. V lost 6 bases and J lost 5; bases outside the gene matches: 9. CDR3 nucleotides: TGCAGCGTAAAACAGGGGTTGGAGACTGAAGCTTTCTTT. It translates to CSVKQGLETEAFF.

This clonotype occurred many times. In nucleotides, the CDR3 is TGTGCCAGCAGCGTCCGGGACCAGTACAATGAGCAGTTCTTC. Translation gives CASSVRDQYNEQFF. The rearrangement uses TRBV9 and TRBJ2-1; the D gene could be TRBD1 or TRBD2 (5 bases each). Looked up from germline, CDR1 is SGDLS and CDR2 is YYNGEE. The CDR3 loop spans 14 amino acids. Trimming took 2 bases from V and 4 from J, leaving 10 bases between them. Full variable domain (missing parts from reference TRBV9 and TRBJ2-1): DSGVTQTPKHLITATGQRVTLRCSPRSGDLSVYWYQQSLDQGLQFLIQYYNGEERAKGNILERFSAQQFPDLHSELNLSSLELGDSALYFCASSVRDQYNEQFFGPGTRLTVL.

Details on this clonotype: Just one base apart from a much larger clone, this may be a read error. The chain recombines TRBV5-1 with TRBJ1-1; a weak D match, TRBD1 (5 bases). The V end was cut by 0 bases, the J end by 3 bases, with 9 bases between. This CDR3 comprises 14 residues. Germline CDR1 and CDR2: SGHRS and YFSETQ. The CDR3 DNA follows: TGCGCCAGCAGCTTGGGGGGGGACGACACTGAAGCTTTCTTT. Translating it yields CASSLGGDDTEAFF.

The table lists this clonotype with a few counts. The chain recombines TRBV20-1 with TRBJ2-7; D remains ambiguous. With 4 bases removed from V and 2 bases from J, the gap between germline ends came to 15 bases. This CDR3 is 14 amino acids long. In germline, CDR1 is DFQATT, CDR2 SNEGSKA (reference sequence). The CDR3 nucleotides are TGCAGTGCTACCCGGAGTCCTGTTACCTACGAGCAGTACTTC. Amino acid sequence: CSATRSPVTYEQYF.

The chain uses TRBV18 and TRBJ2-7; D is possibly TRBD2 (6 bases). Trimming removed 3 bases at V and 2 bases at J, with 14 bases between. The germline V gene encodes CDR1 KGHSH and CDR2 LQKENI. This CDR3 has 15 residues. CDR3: CASSPSQGGPYEQYF. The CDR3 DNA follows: TGTGCCAGCTCACCGAGCCAGGGAGGCCCCTACGAGCAGTACTTC.

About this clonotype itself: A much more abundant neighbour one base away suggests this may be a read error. The CDR3 protein is CASRSLAEPNEQYF. CDR3 nucleotides: TGTGCCAGCAGATCTCTAGCGGAGCCAAACGAGCAGTACTTC. The chain carries TRBV12-3 or TRBV12-4 and TRBJ2-7; TRBD2 agrees at 7 bases. CDR3 length equals 14 residues. After removal of 6 bases from V and 5 bases from J, the junction contained 10 bases not matched to a gene.

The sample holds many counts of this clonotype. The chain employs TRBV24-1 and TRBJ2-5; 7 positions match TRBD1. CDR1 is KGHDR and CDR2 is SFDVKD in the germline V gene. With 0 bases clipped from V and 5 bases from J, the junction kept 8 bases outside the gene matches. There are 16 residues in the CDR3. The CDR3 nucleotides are TGTGCCACCAGTGATTTGAAATATGGACAGGAGGAGACCCAGTACTTC. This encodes CATSDLKYGQEETQYF.

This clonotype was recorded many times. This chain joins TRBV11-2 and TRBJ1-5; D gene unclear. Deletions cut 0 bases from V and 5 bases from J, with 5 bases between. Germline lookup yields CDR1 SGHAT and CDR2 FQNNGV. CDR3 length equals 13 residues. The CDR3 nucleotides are TGTGCCAGCAGCTTAGACGGGGATCAGCCCCAGCATTTT. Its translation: CASSLDGDQPQHF.

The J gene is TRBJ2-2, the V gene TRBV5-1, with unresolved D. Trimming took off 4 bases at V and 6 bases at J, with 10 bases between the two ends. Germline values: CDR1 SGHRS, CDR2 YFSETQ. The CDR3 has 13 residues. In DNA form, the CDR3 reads TGCGCCAGCAGCGCCCAGCTAGCCGGGGAGCTGTTTTTT. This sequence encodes CASSAQLAGELFF.

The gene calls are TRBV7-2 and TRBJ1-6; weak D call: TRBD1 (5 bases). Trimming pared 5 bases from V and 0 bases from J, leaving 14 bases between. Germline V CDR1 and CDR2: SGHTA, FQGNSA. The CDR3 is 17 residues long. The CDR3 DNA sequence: TGTGCCAGCAGCCAGGGACGGGGGAGCTCCTATAATTCACCCCTCCACTTT. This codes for CASSQGRGSSYNSPLHF.

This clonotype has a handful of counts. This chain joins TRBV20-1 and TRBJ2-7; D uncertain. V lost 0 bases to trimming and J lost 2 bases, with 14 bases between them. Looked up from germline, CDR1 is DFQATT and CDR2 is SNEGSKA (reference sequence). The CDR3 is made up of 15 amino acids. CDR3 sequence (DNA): TGCAGTGCTAGAGATCTGCGGCAACCACCCTACGAGCAGTACTTC. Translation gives CSARDLRQPPYEQYF.

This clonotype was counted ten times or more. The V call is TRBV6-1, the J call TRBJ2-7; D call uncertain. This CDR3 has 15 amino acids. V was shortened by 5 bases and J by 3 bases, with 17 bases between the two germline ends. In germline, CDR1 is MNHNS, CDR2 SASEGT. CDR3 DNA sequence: TGTGCCAGCAGTCCCGCCGTGGGGATGGGCTACGAGCAGTACTTC. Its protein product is CASSPAVGMGYEQYF.

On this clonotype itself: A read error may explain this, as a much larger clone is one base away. Here the CDR3 DNA reads TGCAGCGTTGAATTTCGAAGCTCCTACGAGCAGTACTTC. Its translation is CSVEFRSSYEQYF. The chain uses TRBV29-1 and TRBJ2-7; D call uncertain. V was trimmed by 2 bases and J by 0 bases, leaving 8 bases between them. There are 13 residues in the CDR3. CDR1 SQVTM and CDR2 ANQGSEA come from the germline V gene.

CDR3 sequence: CASSSGVRNQPQHF. Here the CDR3 DNA reads TGTGCCAGCAGTTCAGGGGTCCGGAATCAGCCCCAGCATTTT. The rearrangement uses TRBV28 and TRBJ1-5, with D possibly TRBD1 on 6 matching bases. This CDR3 spans 14 amino acids. The V end lost 4 bases, the J end lost 4 bases, and 11 bases lay between the germline ends. Germline V gene data show CDR1 as MDHEN and CDR2 as SYDVKM.

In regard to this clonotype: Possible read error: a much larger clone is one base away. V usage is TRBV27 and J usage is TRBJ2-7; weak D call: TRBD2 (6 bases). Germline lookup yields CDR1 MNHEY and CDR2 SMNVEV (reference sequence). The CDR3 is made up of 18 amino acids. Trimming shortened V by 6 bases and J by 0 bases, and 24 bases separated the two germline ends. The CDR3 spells CASSIRVSGLQHSYEQYF. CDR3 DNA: TGTGCCAGCAGCATCCGCGTCTCGGGACTCCAACACTCCTACGAGCAGTACTTC.

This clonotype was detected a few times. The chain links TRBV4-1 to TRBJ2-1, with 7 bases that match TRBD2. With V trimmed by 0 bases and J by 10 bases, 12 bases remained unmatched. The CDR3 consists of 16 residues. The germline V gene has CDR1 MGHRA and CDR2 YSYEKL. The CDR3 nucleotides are TGCGCCAGCAGCCAAGATCGGGGGGTAGTGGGGAGCGAGCAGTTCTTC. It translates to CASSQDRGVVGSEQFF.

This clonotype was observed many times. CDR3 nucleotide sequence: TGTGCCATCAGTGAGCAGAACACTGAAGCTTTCTTT. Protein: CAISEQNTEAFF. The rearrangement joins TRBV10-3 to TRBJ1-1; D remains unclear. Trimming took off 2 bases at V and 1 base at J, with 2 bases between the two ends. Germline V gene data show CDR1 as ENHRY and CDR2 as SYGVKD. This CDR3 is 12 amino acids long.